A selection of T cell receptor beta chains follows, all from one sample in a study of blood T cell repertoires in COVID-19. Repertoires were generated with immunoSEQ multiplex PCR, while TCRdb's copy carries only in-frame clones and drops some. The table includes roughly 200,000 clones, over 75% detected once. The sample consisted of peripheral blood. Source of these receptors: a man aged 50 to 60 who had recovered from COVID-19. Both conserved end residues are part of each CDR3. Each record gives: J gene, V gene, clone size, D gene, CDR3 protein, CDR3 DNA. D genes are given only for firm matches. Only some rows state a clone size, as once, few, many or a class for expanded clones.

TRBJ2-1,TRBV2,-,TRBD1,CASTSAGDRGWDEQFF,TGTGCCAGCACTTCCGCGGGGGACAGGGGGTGGGATGAGCAGTTCTTC
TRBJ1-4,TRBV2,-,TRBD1,CASRGLQGVGDHCHF,TGTGCCAGCAGGGGTTTACAGGGGGTCGGAGATCATTGCCACTTT
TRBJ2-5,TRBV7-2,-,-,CASSPPGFETQYF,TGTGCCAGCAGCCCCCCGGGGTTCGAGACCCAGTACTTC
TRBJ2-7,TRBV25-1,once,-,CASSESYRGSYEQYF,TGTGCCAGCAGTGAATCATATAGGGGGTCCTACGAGCAGTACTTC
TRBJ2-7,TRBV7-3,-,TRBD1,CASSTAGTGAAEQYF,TGTGCCAGCAGCACCGCCGGGACAGGGGCGGCCGAGCAGTACTTC
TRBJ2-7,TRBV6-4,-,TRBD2,CASSRTSGEGVQYF,TGTGCCAGCAGCCGGACTAGCGGGGAGGGGGTGCAGTACTTC
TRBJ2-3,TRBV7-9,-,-,CASSYDIAGTDTQYF,TGTGCCAGCAGCTACGATATAGCAGGCACAGATACGCAGTATTTT
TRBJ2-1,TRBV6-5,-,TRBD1,CASSLGTGVYNEQFF,TGTGCCAGCAGCCTCGGGACAGGGGTATACAATGAGCAGTTCTTC
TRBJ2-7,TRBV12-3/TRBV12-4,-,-,CASSYPDRYEQYF,TGTGCCAGCAGTTACCCGGACAGATACGAGCAGTACTTC
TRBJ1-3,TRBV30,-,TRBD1,CAWSRGQGSFIGNTIYF,TGTGCCTGGAGTCGAGGACAGGGGTCTTTCATTGGAAACACCATATATTTT
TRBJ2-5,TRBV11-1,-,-,CASSPEVGYETQYF,TGTGCCAGCAGCCCGGAGGTAGGGTACGAGACCCAGTACTTC
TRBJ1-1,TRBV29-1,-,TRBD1,CSVAGTGTEAFF,TGCAGCGTCGCTGGGACAGGTACTGAAGCTTTCTTT
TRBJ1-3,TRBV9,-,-,CASSGPGLLSGNTIYF,TGTGCCAGCAGCGGCCCGGGACTACTCTCTGGAAACACCATATATTTT
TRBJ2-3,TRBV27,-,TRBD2,CASSLSSRLAGVTDTQYF,TGTGCCAGCAGTTTATCTTCGAGACTAGCGGGAGTAACAGATACGCAGTATTTT
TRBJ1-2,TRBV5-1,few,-,CASSLAVGSRVGYTF,TGCGCCAGCAGCTTGGCCGTGGGGAGTCGGGTTGGCTACACCTTC
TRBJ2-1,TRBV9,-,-,CASSVSVGGFNEQFF,TGTGCCAGCAGCGTATCCGTTGGGGGGTTCAATGAGCAGTTCTTC
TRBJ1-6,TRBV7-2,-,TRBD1,CASSLGQGYSPLHF,TGTGCCAGCAGCTTAGGACAGGGTTACTCACCCCTCCACTTT
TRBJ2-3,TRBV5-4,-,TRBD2,CASSLETSGRDTQYF,TGTGCCAGCAGCTTGGAGACTAGCGGGAGAGATACGCAGTATTTT
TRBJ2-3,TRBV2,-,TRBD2,CASSTLPGLAGESTDTQYF,TGTGCCAGCAGCACTTTACCGGGACTAGCGGGAGAAAGCACAGATACGCAGTATTTT
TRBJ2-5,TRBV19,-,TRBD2,CASSKLAGEETQYF,TGTGCCAGTAGTAAATTAGCGGGAGAAGAGACCCAGTACTTC
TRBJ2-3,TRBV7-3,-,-,CASSFGGRPDTQYF,TGTGCCAGCAGCTTCGGCGGAAGACCAGATACGCAGTATTTT
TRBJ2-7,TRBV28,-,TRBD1,CASTRGGQGAYEQYF,TGTGCCAGCACCAGGGGAGGACAGGGGGCCTACGAGCAGTACTTC
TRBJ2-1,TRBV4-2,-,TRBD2,CASSQDGEAGGYNEQFF,TGTGCCAGCAGCCAAGATGGCGAGGCGGGAGGCTACAATGAGCAGTTCTTC
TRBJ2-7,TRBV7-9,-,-,CASSSYLASYEQYF,TGTGCCAGCAGCTCTTATTTGGCTAGCTACGAGCAGTACTTC
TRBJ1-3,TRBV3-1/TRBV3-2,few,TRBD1,CASSHSLGTGGDNTIYF,TGTGCCAGCAGCCATTCCTTGGGGACAGGGGGCGATAACACCATATATTTT
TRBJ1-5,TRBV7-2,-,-,CASSFEVAQPQHF,TGTGCCAGCAGCTTTGAGGTGGCTCAGCCCCAGCATTTT
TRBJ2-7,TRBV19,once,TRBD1,CASSMRAGTGYEQYF,TGTGCCAGTAGTATGAGAGCCGGGACAGGCTACGAGCAGTACTTC
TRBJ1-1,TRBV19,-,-,CASSIFRGNTEAFF,TGTGCCAGTAGTATTTTCCGGGGGAACACTGAAGCTTTCTTT
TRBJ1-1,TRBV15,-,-,CATSRDVAGRDTEAFF,TGTGCCACCAGCAGAGATGTCGCAGGGAGGGACACTGAAGCTTTCTTT
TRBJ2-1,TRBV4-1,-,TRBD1,CASSPIRDRGYNEQFF,TGCGCCAGCAGCCCGATTAGAGACAGGGGCTACAATGAGCAGTTCTTC
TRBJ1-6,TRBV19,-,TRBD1,CASSMDRVYSPLHF,TGTGCCAGTAGTATGGACAGGGTATATTCACCCCTCCACTTT
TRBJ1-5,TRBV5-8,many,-,CASYVGNQPQHF,TGTGCCAGCTATGTCGGGAATCAGCCCCAGCATTTT
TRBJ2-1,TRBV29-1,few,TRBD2,CSVEGGGSWNEQFF,TGCAGCGTTGAAGGTGGCGGGAGTTGGAATGAGCAGTTCTTC
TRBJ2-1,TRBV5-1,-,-,CASSPGDLRNNEQFF,TGCGCCAGCAGCCCTGGGGACTTGAGGAACAATGAGCAGTTCTTC